The 14 T cell receptor beta chains below come from one sample, sequenced in a study of CD8+CD57+ T cells in acquired aplastic anemia. The study profiled TCR beta VDJ and CDR3 using genomic DNA as template. TCRdb re-called the reads through MiXCR, storing one row per CDR3 protein. The data contain about 180,000 distinct CDR3 sequences, around 45% of them singletons. Sequencing used sorted CD4+, CD8+, or CD8+CD57+ T cells (not recorded which) from PBMCs. All receptors come from a human donor in good health.

This clonotype was observed at least ten times. The V and J genes are TRBV5-8 and TRBJ1-5, with D hard to call. Germline V gives CDR1 SGHTS, CDR2 YDEGEE. The CDR3 covers 15 residues. Between the trimmed V and J ends, which lost 1 base and 6 bases, there was a span of 14 bases. CDR3 DNA: TGTGCCAGCAGCTTGTGGTCTGCGACCAGTCAGCCCCAGCATTTT. Translation: CASSLWSATSQPQHF.

This clonotype was recorded at least ten times. The chain links TRBV7-2 to TRBJ1-6; TRBD1 matches at 10 bases. The CDR3 runs to 15 residues. V lost 4 bases, J lost 7 bases, and 4 bases stayed unmatched. Germline loops: CDR1 SGHTA, CDR2 FQGNSA. CDR3 sequence reads: CASSYRDRGNSPLHF. The CDR3 region has the DNA TGTGCCAGCAGCTACCGGGACAGGGGCAATTCACCCCTCCACTTT.

This clonotype was seen only a few times. V and J are TRBV20-1 and TRBJ1-1, with D possibly being TRBD1 (6 bases). The V gene lost 4 bases and the J gene lost 0 bases, with 18 bases spanning the gap. Germline V gene data show CDR1 as DFQATT and CDR2 as SNEGSKA (reference sequence). The CDR3 extends over 16 amino acids. As DNA, the CDR3 is TGCAGTGCTACCCATGACAGGACCCACATGAACACTGAAGCTTTCTTT. Translated: CSATHDRTHMNTEAFF.

The V call is TRBV24-1, the J call TRBJ1-2; TRBD1 agrees at 11 bases. CDR1 and CDR2 from the germline V gene are KGHDR and SFDVKD. With 5 bases clipped from V and 6 bases from J, the junction kept 7 bases outside the gene matches. There are 15 residues in the CDR3. The CDR3 loop reads CATSARTGGVDGYTF. CDR3 coding DNA: TGTGCCACCAGTGCGAGGACAGGGGGCGTCGATGGCTACACCTTC.

With regard to this clonotype: Given a much more abundant clone one base away, this may be a read error. The rearrangement uses TRBV6-4 and TRBJ1-4; 11 bases agree with TRBD1. This CDR3 region has 18 residues. Germline loops: CDR1 MRHNA, CDR2 SNTAGT. The DNA for the CDR3 is TGTGCCAGCAGTGACGGCCGGGACAGGGGGGTAACTGATGAAAAACTGTTTTTT. It translates to CASSDGRDRGVTDEKLFF.

This clonotype was picked up many times. This rearrangement joins TRBV20-1 to TRBJ2-5, with D possibly being TRBD1 (5 bases). Germline loops: CDR1 DFQATT, CDR2 SNEGSKA (reference sequence). V gave up 3 bases and J gave up 3 bases, with 8 bases separating them. This CDR3 is built from 12 residues. CDR3 sequence reads: CSASGREETQYF. CDR3 nucleotide sequence: TGCAGTGCTAGTGGCAGGGAAGAGACCCAGTACTTC.

Many counts were recorded for this clonotype. The chain combines TRBV20-1 with TRBJ2-2; 7 bases fit TRBD2. This CDR3 comprises 14 residues. The trim removed 3 bases at V and 1 base at J, leaving 2 bases unmatched. Germline assignment: CDR1 DFQATT and CDR2 SNEGSKA (reference sequence). The CDR3 DNA sequence: TGCAGTGCTAGGCCTAGCGGGAACACCGGGGAGCTGTTTTTT. The encoded protein is CSARPSGNTGELFF.

In its sample, this clonotype was seen many times. In nucleotides, the CDR3 is TGCGCCAGCAGCCCGACTAGCGGGAGCGCCGGGGAGCTGTTTTTT. It specifies CASSPTSGSAGELFF. V is TRBV5-1 and J is TRBJ2-2; 12 bases fit TRBD2. Germline V gene sequence: CDR1 SGHRS, CDR2 YFSETQ. The CDR3 spans 15 residues. The V segment lost 4 bases and the J segment 6 bases; nucleotides outside the gene matches: 4. The whole variable domain, filled in from reference TRBV5-1 and TRBJ2-2, reads KAGVTQTPRYLIKTRGQQVTLSCSPISGHRSVSWYQQTPGQGLQFLFEYFSETQRNKGNFPGRFSGRQFSNSRSEMNVSTLELGDSALYLCASSPTSGSAGELFFGEGSRLTVL.

There are many counts of this clonotype. The chain recombines TRBV6-2 or TRBV6-3 with TRBJ2-7; D gene ambiguous. Germline-derived CDR1 and CDR2 are MNHEY and SVGEGT. Trimming removed 6 bases from V and 3 bases from J, with 9 bases in between. This CDR3 is built from 12 residues. The CDR3 is CASSDLLYEQYF. CDR3 DNA sequence: TGTGCCAGCAGCGACTTACTCTACGAGCAGTACTTC.

This clonotype occurred many times. The chain employs TRBV5-1 and TRBJ1-3; D is undetermined. Trimming removed 0 bases at V and 4 bases at J, with 11 bases between. Germline V gene sequence: CDR1 SGHRS, CDR2 YFSETQ. The CDR3 length is 15 residues. Here the CDR3 reads CASSLGTDSGNTIYF. The CDR3 coding sequence is TGCGCCAGCAGCTTGGGGACGGACTCGGGAAACACCATATATTTT.

This clonotype came up many times. This chain connects TRBV7-2 to TRBJ1-1; D is unresolved. V was shortened by 1 base and J by 6 bases, with 6 bases between the two germline ends. The CDR3 has 12 amino acids. Germline values: CDR1 SGHTA, CDR2 FQGNSA. CDR3 amino acids: CASSLGGPEAFF. DNA of the CDR3: TGTGCCAGCAGCTTAGGAGGTCCTGAAGCTTTCTTT. Full variable domain (outside the CDR3, taken from reference TRBV7-2 and TRBJ1-1): GAGVSQSPSNKVTEKGKDVELRCDPISGHTALYWYRQSLGQGLEFLIYFQGNSAPDKSGLPSDRFSAERTGGSVSTLTIQRTQQEDSAVYLCASSLGGPEAFFGQGTRLTVV.

The V call is TRBV30, the J call TRBJ2-5, with TRBD1 matching over 8 bases. CDR3 length equals 15 residues. Germline CDR1 GTSNPN, CDR2 SVGIG (reference sequence). With 0 bases clipped from V and 4 bases from J, the junction kept 7 bases outside the gene matches. CDR3 in DNA: TGTGCCTGGAGTGTGTCCAGGGGGCGCGGAGAGACCCAGTACTTC. It specifies CAWSVSRGRGETQYF. Together with reference TRBV30 and TRBJ2-5, the CDR3 gives the full variable domain: SQTIHQWPATLVQPVGSPLSLECTVEGTSNPNLYWYRQAAGRGLQLLFYSVGIGQISSEVPQNLSASRPQDRQFILSSKKLLLSDSGFYLCAWSVSRGRGETQYFGPGTRLLVL.

This clonotype was recorded at least ten times. The chain employs TRBV6-5 and TRBJ2-1; 10 bases map to TRBD1. The germline gives CDR1 MNHEY, CDR2 SVGAGI. Trimming at V came to 6 bases and at J to 6 bases, leaving 8 bases not matched to a gene. This CDR3 comprises 15 residues. The CDR3 DNA sequence: TGTGCCAGCAGCTGGACAGGGGGTTCTATCAATGAGCAGTTCTTC. As protein: CASSWTGGSINEQFF.

This clonotype has ten or more counts. V and J are TRBV7-9 and TRBJ2-1; TRBD2 is a possible D gene (6 bases). Between the trimmed V and J ends, which lost 5 bases and 7 bases, there was a span of 15 bases. CDR3 size: 14 residues. Germline lookup yields CDR1 SEHNR and CDR2 FQNEAQ (reference sequence). The CDR3 DNA follows: TGTGCCAGCAGCCTGGCCGGGAGCGTTAATGAGCAGTTCTTC. It encodes CASSLAGSVNEQFF.